This TCR beta chain was sequenced for a study of cytomegalovirus exposure and HLA in healthy donors. Trimming at V came to 5 bases and at J to 5 bases, leaving 5 bases not matched to a gene. The germline gives CDR1 SGHTA, CDR2 FQGNSA. The CDR3 length is 14 residues. Use of 60 Vbeta and 13 Jbeta primers characterized the PCR. Under the authors' procedure: In a later analysis, roughly 86 million unique TCR beta chains included roughly 11 million shared by two or more donors. Repertoires were generated with immunoSEQ multiplex PCR, while TCRdb's copy carries only in-frame clones and drops some. Clonal size and the V and J genes are those of that table, whereas D and trimming came from the DNA. This repertoire shows 150,000 to 170,000 clones, 75% found once; its top ten account for over 1.2%. Study observations and caveats: The productive fraction for most TCR beta V segments was about 87% or about 30% in an earlier analysis. With DRB1 most and HLA-C fewest, TCR association rates differed between HLA loci in a later analysis.

A word on this clone: Its antigen remains unknown.

This sequence originates from a man aged 18 to 30 in good health and CMV-seronegative. V usage is TRBV7-2 and J usage is TRBJ1-5; 8 positions match TRBD1. Sequenced material: PBMCs. CDR3 sequence reads: CASSPGTGYQPQHF. In nucleotides, the CDR3 is TGTGCCAGCAGCCCAGGGACAGGTTATCAGCCCCAGCATTTT.